One and the same sample provided the 24 T cell receptor beta chains below, sequenced in a study of blood T cell repertoires in COVID-19. This table comes from immunoSEQ multiplex PCR, and its TCRdb copy is limited to in-frame clones, with some not included. The table records tens of thousands of clones, around 92% of them present only once. The sequenced sample was peripheral blood. These receptors were obtained from a man in his 70s with active COVID-19.

V usage is TRBV28 and J usage is TRBJ1-6, with TRBD1 identical over 7 bases. CDR1 is MDHEN, CDR2 SYDVKM, per germline. J was trimmed by 18 bases and V by 2 bases; bases with no gene match: 4. CDR3 length: 11 residues. The CDR3 loop reads CASSLMGQNHF. In DNA form, the CDR3 reads TGTGCCAGCAGTTTAATGGGACAGAACCACTTT.

The gene calls are TRBV18 and TRBJ1-5; D gene unclear. Germline assignment: CDR1 KGHSH and CDR2 LQKENI. V gave up 6 bases and J gave up 5 bases, with 8 bases separating them. The CDR3 loop spans 12 amino acids. The CDR3 coding sequence is TGTGCCAGCTCCCTCCCTGATCAGCCCCAGCATTTT. Protein product: CASSLPDQPQHF.

V is TRBV7-9 and J is TRBJ2-5; D gene ambiguous. Per the germline V gene, CDR1 is SEHNR and CDR2 is FQNEAQ (reference sequence). The CDR3 sequence is 13 residues long. The germline V and J ends were trimmed by 5 bases and 5 bases, with 12 bases remaining between them. CDR3 in DNA: TGTGCCAGCAGCCCCGTTTCCCGTGAGACCCAGTACTTC. This codes for CASSPVSRETQYF.

The chain couples TRBV4-2 to TRBJ2-1, with TRBD2 identical over 10 bases. The CDR3 runs to 16 residues. Germline V gene lookup returns CDR1 LGHNA and CDR2 YNFKEQ. V was pared by 0 bases and J by 4 bases, with 3 bases of the junction left unmatched. In DNA form, the CDR3 reads TGTGCCAGCAGCCAAGAGGCTAGCGGGAGTTACAATGAGCAGTTCTTC. Amino acid sequence: CASSQEASGSYNEQFF.

V usage is TRBV27 and J usage is TRBJ2-7, with TRBD1 as a possible D gene (6 bases). V lost 5 bases and J lost 0, with 8 bases in between. The CDR3 consists of 13 residues. Germline V gives CDR1 MNHEY, CDR2 SMNVEV (reference sequence). CDR3 sequence (DNA): TGTGCCAGCAGTGCAGGGGACTCCTACGAGCAGTACTTC. Encoded protein: CASSAGDSYEQYF.

Turning to this clone: A much bigger clone sits one base away, suggesting this may be a read error. The same CDR3 is also encoded by other DNA sequences in this sample. This sequence joins TRBV10-3 and TRBJ2-7; D is unclear. Germline CDR1 ENHRY, CDR2 SYGVKD. Trimming left V 0 bases short and J 4 bases short, with 7 bases between. This CDR3 is built from 13 residues. The CDR3 spells CAISESAAYEQYF. Written as DNA, the CDR3 is TGTGCCATCAGTGAGTCGGCAGCGTACGAGCAGTACTTC.

J is TRBJ1-2 and V is TRBV18; D not resolved. Germline CDR1 and CDR2: KGHSH and LQKENI. Trimming removed 0 bases at V and 7 bases at J, with 9 bases between. This CDR3 spans 13 amino acids. The CDR3 DNA reads as TGTGCCAGCTCACCACCGGCGAGGGTTGGCTACACCTTC. It translates to CASSPPARVGYTF.

The J gene is TRBJ2-7, the V gene TRBV9; TRBD2 matches at 10 bases. The CDR3 is 16 amino acids. V shed 4 bases, J shed 2 bases, and the junction held 9 bases outside the gene matches. Germline V gene data show CDR1 as SGDLS and CDR2 as YYNGEE. CDR3 in DNA: TGTGCCAGCAGCCAGGGAGGAGCGGGAGGGGCCTACGAGCAGTACTTC. Residues: CASSQGGAGGAYEQYF.

The V call is TRBV19, the J call TRBJ2-4, with TRBD1 identical over 10 bases. Losses at the gene ends were 0 bases for V and 2 bases for J; bases not matched to a gene: 7. Germline loops: CDR1 LNHDA, CDR2 SQIVND (reference sequence). The CDR3 extends over 18 amino acids. The CDR3 spells CASSIDRDRGLSKNIQYF. For the CDR3, the DNA is TGTGCCAGTAGTATAGATCGGGACAGGGGTTTGTCCAAAAACATTCAGTACTTC.

This clone was seen a few times. The chain couples TRBV10-2 to TRBJ1-6; D call uncertain. With 5 bases removed from V and 10 bases from J, the gap between germline ends came to 12 bases. Germline lookup yields CDR1 WSHSY and CDR2 SAAADI. CDR3 length: 13 amino acids. The CDR3 coding sequence is TGCGCCAGCAGTAACTCCCCTCGCTCACCCCTCCACTTT. This codes for CASSNSPRSPLHF.

The V and J genes are TRBV6-5 and TRBJ2-2; TRBD2 matches at 10 bases. The germline CDR1 and CDR2 sequences are MNHEY and SVGAGI. The CDR3 consists of 16 residues. The ends lost 2 bases at V and 5 bases at J; junction bases unmatched: 5. The CDR3 DNA reads as TGTGCCAGCAGTTACGGGCTAGCGGGGGTTACCGGGGAGCTGTTTTTT. Its protein product is CASSYGLAGVTGELFF.

The J gene is TRBJ1-5, the V gene TRBV2; D remains ambiguous. This CDR3 has 15 amino acids. The V and J ends lost 10 bases and 0 bases respectively, with 16 bases between them. CDR1 and CDR2 (germline): SNHLY, FYNNEI. The CDR3: CATSLPGGSNQPQHF. In nucleotides, the CDR3 is TGTGCCACCTCACTACCGGGTGGTAGCAATCAGCCCCAGCATTTT.

CDR3: CASTPGTGFGELYGYTF. In nucleotides, the CDR3 is TGTGCCAGTACCCCCGGGACAGGCTTTGGGGAACTATATGGCTACACCTTC. This sequence joins TRBV19 and TRBJ1-2, with 8 bases identical to TRBD1. Per germline, CDR1 LNHDA and CDR2 SQIVND (reference sequence). J lost 5 bases, V lost 7 bases, and 18 bases had no gene match. This CDR3 spans 17 amino acids.

This rearrangement joins TRBV6-6 to TRBJ2-1; D remains unclear. The ends were cut back, 3 bases at V and 0 bases at J, with 9 bases in the middle. Germline V gene lookup returns CDR1 MNHNY and CDR2 SVGAGI (reference sequence). The length of the CDR3 is 15 residues. The CDR3 DNA is TGTGCCAGCAGTTATGCGTTTAGCTCCTACAATGAGCAGTTCTTC. It specifies CASSYAFSSYNEQFF.

V is TRBV7-3 and J is TRBJ1-3; D unresolved. The CDR3 loop spans 15 amino acids. Trimming removed 2 bases at V and 0 bases at J, with 8 bases between. Germline assignment: CDR1 SGHTA and CDR2 FQGTGA. DNA of the CDR3: TGTGCCAGCAGCTTAGGTGGCCCCTCTGGAAACACCATATATTTT. It translates to CASSLGGPSGNTIYF.

The chain joins TRBV15 to TRBJ2-3, with TRBD2 identical over 7 bases. This CDR3 spans 16 amino acids. Unmatched junction bases numbered 5, after V lost 0 bases and J lost 2 bases. Germline CDR1 reads LNHNV; CDR2 reads YYDKDF (reference sequence). The DNA for the CDR3 is TGTGCCACCAGCAGAGATGAGCGGGGTAACACAGATACGCAGTATTTT. This codes for CATSRDERGNTDTQYF. Using reference TRBV15 and TRBJ2-3 for the parts outside the CDR3, the full variable domain is DAMVIQNPRYQVTQFGKPVTLSCSQTLNHNVMYWYQQKSSQAPKLLFHYYDKDFNNEADTPDNFQSRRPNTSFCFLDIRSPGLGDTAMYLCATSRDERGNTDTQYFGPGTRLTVL.

The CDR3 is CASSQVWIPGQGNSPLHF. The CDR3 nucleotides are TGTGCCAGCAGCCAAGTATGGATCCCCGGACAGGGCAATTCACCCCTCCACTTT. This rearrangement joins TRBV3-1 (or the pseudogene TRBV3-2) to TRBJ1-6, with 8 bases aligning to TRBD1. CDR1 and CDR2 (germline): LGHDT, YNNKEL (reference sequence). Germline trimming cut 1 base from V and 7 bases from J; bases unmatched to any gene: 12. The length of the CDR3 is 18 residues.

The chain uses TRBV7-2 and TRBJ2-2, with TRBD1 as a possible D gene (5 bases). The CDR3 extends over 15 amino acids. Trimming took off 8 bases at V and 4 bases at J, with 17 bases between the two ends. Per the germline V gene, CDR1 is SGHTA and CDR2 is FQGNSA. The CDR3 here is CASSRQGSGTGELFF. Written as DNA, the CDR3 is TGTGCCAGCTCCAGGCAGGGATCGGGCACCGGGGAGCTGTTTTTT.

The rearrangement links TRBV19 to TRBJ2-5; TRBD2 agrees at 9 bases. J was trimmed by 5 bases and V by 3 bases; bases with no gene match: 7. The germline gives CDR1 LNHDA, CDR2 SQIVND (reference sequence). This CDR3 is built from 15 residues. The CDR3 region is CASSIRGGAEETQYF. CDR3 in DNA: TGTGCCAGTAGTATTCGCGGGGGGGCCGAGGAGACCCAGTACTTC.

CDR3 DNA sequence: TGTGCCAGCAGCCGACTAGCGGGATTAGAGACCCAGTACTTC. Its protein is CASSRLAGLETQYF. V and J are TRBV7-9 and TRBJ2-5; 11 bases match TRBD2. The CDR3 has 14 amino acids. V lost 5 bases to trimming and J lost 4 bases; unmatched junction nucleotides: 3. Germline lookup yields CDR1 SEHNR and CDR2 FQNEAQ (reference sequence).

V gene TRBV24-1 combines with J gene TRBJ1-1; 8 positions match TRBD1. V shed 5 bases, J shed 10 bases, and the junction held 8 bases outside the gene matches. The CDR3 has 13 amino acids. The germline V gene encodes CDR1 KGHDR and CDR2 SFDVKD. Here the CDR3 reads CATSGTGWRGAFF. DNA of the CDR3: TGTGCCACCAGTGGGACAGGGTGGAGGGGAGCTTTCTTT.

The chain employs TRBV7-3 and TRBJ1-1; possible D gene TRBD1, 6 bases. CDR1 and CDR2 (germline): SGHTA, FQGTGA. Trimming pared 5 bases from V and 3 bases from J, leaving 10 bases between. CDR3 length: 13 amino acids. The CDR3 DNA follows: TGTGCCAGCAGCCGACAGGCTTACACTGAAGCTTTCTTT. Translation gives CASSRQAYTEAFF. The full variable domain, completed using reference TRBV7-3 and TRBJ1-1, is GAGVSQTPSNKVTEKGKYVELRCDPISGHTALYWYRQSLGQGPEFLIYFQGTGAADDSGLPNDRFFAVRPEGSVSTLKIQRTERGDSAVYLCASSRQAYTEAFFGQGTRLTVV.

This rearrangement joins TRBV18 to TRBJ2-7, with D hard to call. Trimming removed 0 bases from V and 0 bases from J, with 21 bases in between. This CDR3 is built from 19 residues. Germline-derived CDR1 and CDR2 are KGHSH and LQKENI. For the CDR3, the DNA is TGTGCCAGCTCACCACCATGGGCTTCGCAGGTTACCAACTCCTACGAGCAGTACTTC. Protein: CASSPPWASQVTNSYEQYF.

This clone was observed once. The chain links TRBV21-1 to TRBJ1-2; no check of the table's D call, TRBD1, against the DNA was made. TRBV21-1 is deemed a pseudogene. This CDR3 region has 20 residues. DNA of the CDR3: TGTGCCAGCAGCAATAAGGACAGGGGATTCTCGGGGCGTTTTGACTATGGCTACACCTTC. Encoded protein: CASSNKDRGFSGRFDYGYTF.